Below, one T cell receptor (beta chain) is given with its context. What it binds is not known. In this CDR3 the conserved last residue, phenylalanine or tryptophan, is missing, so a read error is likely. This sample is part of a study of neurological immune-mediated disorders. Findings of the study overall: On phylogenetic grouping, the repertoires of 18 of 34 multiple sclerosis patients fell within one related-CDR3 cluster, constituting a possible signature. Multiple sclerosis, the disease with the least TCR clonal expansion, fell below healthy controls, whereas HTLV-1-associated myelopathy showed the most.

Trimming cost V 5 bases and J 2 bases, with 15 bases left between them. Germline V gene sequence: CDR1 SEHNR, CDR2 FQNEAQ (reference sequence). The CDR3 runs to 15 residues. TCRdb fed the 5' RACE reads into MiXCR, producing one record per CDR3 protein. Of about 59,000 distinct CDR3 sequences in the sample, roughly 3.2% were seen once. From 2 million PBMCs stored at -80 C, the unsorted libraries were generated. Source material: PBMCs. V gene TRBV7-9 combines with J gene TRBJ1-2, with a weak D call TRBD1 (6 bases). This clonotype was sampled from a woman aged 25 to 39 with multiple sclerosis. DNA of the CDR3: TGTGCCAGCAGCCCAGGGGACCGAATCAACTATGGCTACACCAAC. Translated, it gives CASSPGDRINYGYTN.